These 32 T cell receptor beta chains share one sample of origin, sequenced in a study of blood T cell repertoires in COVID-19. Sequenced by immunoSEQ multiplex PCR; TCRdb stores in-frame clones only, minus some. In the table there are about 190,000 clones, about 88% of which are singletons. The source material was peripheral blood. The receptors were sampled from a woman between 40 and 50 years old who had recovered from COVID-19.

V is TRBV10-3 and J is TRBJ2-1, with D maybe TRBD1 (9 bases). Germline V CDR1 and CDR2: ENHRY, SYGVKD. The CDR3 runs to 18 residues. V lost 5 bases, J lost 7 bases, and 27 bases lay in between. CDR3 nucleotide sequence: TGTGCCATCAGTCCCGGGACAGGGACGGGAGGGCCGTTGAATGAGCAGTTCTTC. It yields the protein CAISPGTGTGGPLNEQFF.

The count of this clone is one. V is TRBV6-5 and J is TRBJ1-1; 10 bases line up with TRBD1. The CDR3 loop spans 15 amino acids. The J segment lost 5 bases and the V segment lost 5 bases, leaving 8 bases of the junction unmatched. Germline V gene sequence: CDR1 MNHEY, CDR2 SVGAGI. CDR3 coding DNA: TGTGCCAGCAGTCCTATGACAGGGGGCGAGACTGAAGCTTTCTTT. This sequence encodes CASSPMTGGETEAFF.

This rearrangement joins TRBV11-3 to TRBJ2-1, with D possibly matching TRBD2 (5 bases). V lost 6 bases, J lost 6 bases, and 18 bases lay in between. The CDR3 sequence is 15 residues long. Per germline, CDR1 SGHNT and CDR2 YENEEA. This CDR3 reads CASSRGLERLNEQFF. For the CDR3, the DNA is TGTGCCAGCAGTCGTGGACTGGAAAGACTCAATGAGCAGTTCTTC.

The chain recombines TRBV7-2 with TRBJ2-7, with 9 bases that match TRBD2. There are 17 residues in the CDR3. Trimming took 5 bases from V and 1 from J; bases not matched to a gene: 12. CDR1 SGHTA and CDR2 FQGNSA come from the germline V gene. The CDR3 coding sequence is TGTGCCAGCAGCAGAGGCACCGGGACTAGCTATTCCTACGAGCAGTACTTC. As protein: CASSRGTGTSYSYEQYF.

The chain carries TRBV28 and TRBJ2-1, with D perhaps matching TRBD2 (5 bases). CDR1 and CDR2 from the germline V gene are MDHEN and SYDVKM. V lost 2 bases, J lost 7 bases, and 12 bases lay in between. The CDR3 consists of 14 residues. CDR3 protein: CASSLPDWTNEQFF. The CDR3 coding sequence is TGTGCCAGCAGTTTACCGGACTGGACGAATGAGCAGTTCTTC.

CDR3 in DNA: TGTGCCAGCAGCCCCGACAGCATCTATGGCTACACCTTC. As protein: CASSPDSIYGYTF. The chain has TRBV6-5 and TRBJ1-2; perhaps TRBD1 as D (5 bases). CDR3 size: 13 residues. Germline V CDR1 and CDR2: MNHEY, SVGAGI. V gave up 6 bases and J gave up 4 bases, with 12 bases separating them.

This chain connects TRBV7-9 to TRBJ1-5; tentatively, D is TRBD1 (6 bases). The V and J ends lost 5 bases and 7 bases respectively, with 12 bases between them. The CDR3 length is 13 residues. CDR1 is SEHNR and CDR2 is FQNEAQ in the germline V gene (reference sequence). The CDR3 DNA reads as TGTGCCAGCAGCGCCACAGGGCTACAGCCCCAGCATTTT. Protein sequence: CASSATGLQPQHF.

This chain links TRBV28 with TRBJ2-1; tentative D call: TRBD1 (5 bases). There are 14 residues in the CDR3. Trimming took off 3 bases at V and 6 bases at J, with 12 bases between the two ends. Germline V gene sequence: CDR1 MDHEN, CDR2 SYDVKM. CDR3 sequence: CASSLVSGLNEQFF. CDR3 in DNA: TGTGCCAGCAGTTTGGTTTCAGGGCTCAATGAGCAGTTCTTC. Combining the CDR3 with reference TRBV28 and TRBJ2-1 gives the whole variable domain DVKVTQSSRYLVKRTGEKVFLECVQDMDHENMFWYRQDPGLGLRLIYFSYDVKMKEKGDIPEGYSVSREKKERFSLILESASTNQTSMYLCASSLVSGLNEQFFGPGTRLTVL.

This chain uses TRBV19 with TRBJ2-3; possibly TRBD2 for D (5 bases). Trimming took 3 bases from V and 6 from J, leaving 10 bases between them. The CDR3 sequence is 13 residues long. Germline V gene lookup returns CDR1 LNHDA and CDR2 SQIVND (reference sequence). The CDR3 sequence: CASSINSGDTQYF. The DNA of the CDR3 is TGTGCCAGTAGTATCAATTCGGGGGATACGCAGTATTTT.

The chain couples TRBV28 to TRBJ2-7; 8 positions agree with TRBD1. V dropped 2 bases and J dropped 6; count of bases not matched to a gene: 6. The CDR3 extends over 14 amino acids. CDR1 MDHEN and CDR2 SYDVKM come from the germline V gene. In DNA form, the CDR3 reads TGTGCCAGCAGTTTAAATCAGGGGGCGGGCGAGCAGTACTTC. Translating it yields CASSLNQGAGEQYF. Combining the CDR3 with reference TRBV28 and TRBJ2-7 gives the whole variable domain DVKVTQSSRYLVKRTGEKVFLECVQDMDHENMFWYRQDPGLGLRLIYFSYDVKMKEKGDIPEGYSVSREKKERFSLILESASTNQTSMYLCASSLNQGAGEQYFGPGTRLTVT.

This rearrangement joins TRBV27 to TRBJ1-1; D may be TRBD1 (6 bases). Looked up from germline, CDR1 is MNHEY and CDR2 is SMNVEV (reference sequence). V lost 4 bases, J lost 0 bases, and 6 bases lay in between. The CDR3 contains 13 residues. CDR3 amino acids: CASSYRVNTEAFF. Written as DNA, the CDR3 is TGTGCCAGCAGTTACAGGGTGAACACTGAAGCTTTCTTT.

CDR3 sequence reads: CASSQRTSPYEQYF. CDR3 bases: TGTGCCAGCAGTCAAAGGACATCACCCTACGAGCAGTACTTC. The rearrangement links TRBV6-5 to TRBJ2-7; D perhaps matches TRBD1 (5 bases). The CDR3 loop spans 14 amino acids. Per the germline V gene, CDR1 is MNHEY and CDR2 is SVGAGI. Trimming cost V 5 bases and J 2 bases, with 13 bases left between them.

The V call is TRBV7-7, the J call TRBJ2-1; perhaps TRBD1 as D (6 bases). V lost 3 bases to trimming and J lost 6 bases, with 9 bases between them. This CDR3 region has 13 residues. CDR1 SSHAT and CDR2 FNYEAQ come from the germline V gene (reference sequence). The CDR3 nucleotides read TGTGCCAGCAGCTTGGGGGCGGCCAATGAGCAGTTCTTC. Translating gives CASSLGAANEQFF. Variable domain in full (rest from reference TRBV7-7 and TRBJ2-1): GAGVSQSPRYKVTKRGQDVTLRCDPISSHATLYWYQQALGQGPEFLTYFNYEAQPDKSGLPSDRFSAERPEGSISTLTIQRTEQRDSAMYRCASSLGAANEQFFGPGTRLTVL.

This clone was observed a single time. This chain joins TRBV4-3 and TRBJ2-3, with TRBD2 matching over 8 bases. CDR1 LGHNA and CDR2 YSLEER come from the germline V gene. Unmatched junction bases numbered 16, after V lost 4 bases and J lost 4 bases. The CDR3 runs 18 residues. CDR3 nucleotides: TGCGCCAGCAGCCCGGGCCCCTTTCGGGAGGGCACGGCAGATACGCAGTATTTT. It codes for CASSPGPFREGTADTQYF.

This clone was found once. The chain carries TRBV24-1 and TRBJ1-5, with TRBD1 identical over 11 bases. The V gene's germline CDR1 is KGHDR and CDR2 SFDVKD. V shed 2 bases and J 10 bases; nucleotides not matched to a gene: 6. The length of the CDR3 is 15 residues. CDR3 sequence (DNA): TGTGCCACCAGTGATTCCGGACAGGGGGCGAGTCCCCAGCATTTT. This sequence encodes CATSDSGQGASPQHF.

The rearrangement joins TRBV6-5 to TRBJ2-7; D gene uncertain. Germline values: CDR1 MNHEY, CDR2 SVGAGI. The CDR3 consists of 13 residues. V lost 6 bases and J 3 bases, leaving 12 bases between the germline ends. The CDR3 DNA sequence: TGTGCCAGCAGCATCTTTCAGTTCTACGAGCAGTACTTC. It codes for CASSIFQFYEQYF.

The chain links TRBV5-4 to TRBJ1-2; 9 bases fit TRBD1. Trimming took 3 bases from V and 6 from J; bases not matched to a gene: 6. Germline values: CDR1 SGHNT, CDR2 YYREEE (reference sequence). This CDR3 comprises 14 residues. DNA for the CDR3: TGTGCCAGCAGCTCACGGGACAGGGTGGATGGCTACACCTTC. This gives the protein CASSSRDRVDGYTF.

The genes are TRBV2 and TRBJ2-7; D is undetermined. The CDR3 runs to 14 residues. The germline V gene has CDR1 SNHLY and CDR2 FYNNEI. V lost 4 bases and J lost 4, with 14 bases in between. Here the CDR3 DNA reads TGTGCCAGCAGTGGAGACACCCACTTTTACGAGCAGTACTTC. Amino acid sequence: CASSGDTHFYEQYF.

This sequence joins TRBV5-1 and TRBJ1-2; D remains ambiguous. The CDR3 extends over 13 amino acids. With 0 bases removed from V and 7 bases from J, the gap between germline ends came to 10 bases. Germline V lookup: CDR1 SGHRS, CDR2 YFSETQ. The CDR3 loop is CASSLEAEGGYTF. In DNA, the CDR3 is TGCGCCAGCAGCTTGGAGGCGGAGGGTGGCTACACCTTC.

As DNA, the CDR3 is TGTGCCAGCAGCGCGGACAGCCCCGCTGAAGCTTTCTTT. Protein: CASSADSPAEAFF. The chain couples TRBV2 to TRBJ1-1, with D perhaps TRBD1 (6 bases). The CDR3 contains 13 residues. Per the germline V gene, CDR1 is SNHLY and CDR2 is FYNNEI. The ends were cut back, 6 bases at V and 6 bases at J, with 14 bases in the middle.

The rearrangement links TRBV5-1 to TRBJ2-1; 16 bases agree with TRBD2. This CDR3 spans 17 amino acids. Unmatched junction bases numbered 9, after V lost 5 bases and J lost 7 bases. Germline CDR1 SGHRS, CDR2 YFSETQ. For the CDR3, the DNA is TGCGCCAGCAGTCCCGGGACTAGCGGGAGGGCCGGTAATGAGCAGTTCTTC. This sequence encodes CASSPGTSGRAGNEQFF.

The chain is built from TRBV7-2 and TRBJ2-7; 15 bases map to TRBD2. Germline-derived CDR1 and CDR2 are SGHTA and FQGNSA. J gave up 2 bases and V 5 bases, and 7 bases lay outside the gene matches. This CDR3 contains 17 residues. As DNA, the CDR3 is TGTGCCAGCAGCCAGGGACTAGCGGGAGGAAACACCTACGAGCAGTACTTC. Its protein product is CASSQGLAGGNTYEQYF.

This sequence joins TRBV12-3 or TRBV12-4 and TRBJ1-1; D remains unclear. The V end was cut by 2 bases, the J end by 5 bases, with 9 bases between. CDR3 length: 13 residues. CDR3: CASSLFGSTEAFF. The CDR3 DNA reads TGTGCCAGCAGTTTATTCGGGAGTACTGAAGCTTTCTTT.

The CDR3: CASGTGTGIQPQHF. CDR3 DNA sequence: TGTGCCAGCGGGACCGGGACAGGGATTCAGCCCCAGCATTTT. The rearrangement uses TRBV28 and TRBJ1-5; 9 bases fit TRBD1. The CDR3 consists of 14 residues. The V gene's germline CDR1 is MDHEN and CDR2 SYDVKM. The V segment lost 8 bases and the J segment 6 bases; nucleotides outside the gene matches: 8.

The rearrangement links TRBV21-1 to TRBJ2-5; TRBD2, as called in the table, went unchecked against the DNA. TRBV21-1 corresponds to a pseudogene. This CDR3 has 15 residues. The CDR3 region has the DNA TGTGCCAGCAGCAAAAGGAAGCGAGGAGGGGAGACCCAGTACTTC. It encodes CASSKRKRGGETQYF.

The chain has TRBV5-1 and TRBJ2-2; 8 bases are a match to TRBD1. After removal of 4 bases from V and 4 bases from J, the junction contained 6 bases not matched to a gene. The germline gives CDR1 SGHRS, CDR2 YFSETQ. There are 15 residues in the CDR3. The CDR3 loop reads CASSARQGSTGELFF. DNA for the CDR3: TGCGCCAGCAGCGCCCGACAGGGGTCCACCGGGGAGCTGTTTTTT.

This chain links TRBV10-3 with TRBJ2-7; no clear D. Germline loops: CDR1 ENHRY, CDR2 SYGVKD. V lost 6 bases to trimming and J lost 0 bases, with 9 bases between them. The CDR3 length is 13 residues. CDR3 sequence reads: CAISGDNSYEQYF. The CDR3 DNA is TGTGCCATCAGCGGTGACAACTCCTACGAGCAGTACTTC.

V gene TRBV29-1 combines with J gene TRBJ1-4; weak D call: TRBD1 (6 bases). V lost 1 base and J lost 8, with 8 bases in between. This CDR3 has 12 residues. Germline V gene sequence: CDR1 SQVTM, CDR2 ANQGSEA. The CDR3, as DNA: TGCAGCGTTGAAGTTAGGGGGGAAAAACTGTTTTTT. Its translation is CSVEVRGEKLFF.

The V and J genes are TRBV6-2 or TRBV6-3 and TRBJ1-1; D perhaps matches TRBD1 (5 bases). Germline V gene data show CDR1 as MNHEY and CDR2 as SVGEGT. The CDR3 has 12 residues. Trimming cost V 2 bases and J 8 bases, with 9 bases left between them. The CDR3 DNA reads as TGTGCCAGCAGTTACGTAGGGGTGGAAGCTTTCTTT. This translates into CASSYVGVEAFF.

The count of this clone is one. The chain has TRBV18 and TRBJ2-1, with TRBD2 identical over 12 bases. Germline lookup yields CDR1 KGHSH and CDR2 LQKENI. The CDR3 is made up of 15 amino acids. V gave up 5 bases and J gave up 4 bases; unmatched junction bases: 3. For the CDR3, the DNA is TGTGCCAGCTCAACACTAGCGGGAGGTTACAATGAGCAGTTCTTC. Amino acids: CASSTLAGGYNEQFF.

Here the CDR3 reads CASSQDGSGRASEQFF. CDR3 nucleotide sequence: TGCGCCAGCAGCCAAGATGGAAGCGGGAGGGCCAGTGAGCAGTTCTTC. V is TRBV4-3 and J is TRBJ2-1, with 10 bases fitting TRBD2. CDR1 is LGHNA, CDR2 YSLEER, per germline. This CDR3 spans 16 amino acids. J lost 9 bases, V lost 0 bases, and 8 bases had no gene match.

The chain's CDR3 is CASSNQGAAIATNEKLFF. The DNA of the CDR3 is TGTGCCAGCAGCAATCAGGGCGCAGCCATCGCAACTAATGAAAAACTGTTTTTT. This chain joins TRBV7-9 and TRBJ1-4; D is possibly TRBD1 (5 bases). The germline gives CDR1 SEHNR, CDR2 FQNEAQ (reference sequence). The V and J ends lost 5 bases and 0 bases respectively, with 19 bases between them. This CDR3 has 18 residues.